The 6 T cell receptor beta chains in this list originate from one sample, sequenced in a study of CD8+CD57+ T cells in acquired aplastic anemia. TCR beta VDJ and CDR3 profiles were obtained from a genomic DNA template. Using its own MiXCR run on the reads, TCRdb lists one record per CDR3 protein. The sample lists some 48,000 distinct CDR3 sequences, over 60% occurring once. Sequencing was carried out using sorted CD4+, CD8+, or CD8+CD57+ T cells (not recorded which) from PBMCs. These receptors came from a human donor in good health, serving as a control.

The chain couples TRBV24-1 to TRBJ2-3, with D possibly TRBD2 on 7 matching bases. V lost 4 bases and J lost 2, with 21 bases in between. Germline V lookup: CDR1 KGHDR, CDR2 SFDVKD. This CDR3 is built from 18 residues. For the CDR3, the DNA is TGTGCCACCAGTGAGCCGGGGGGCCTACCCAAAATCACAGATACGCAGTATTTT. Translated: CATSEPGGLPKITDTQYF.

CDR3 sequence: CASSYSIRVSEAFF. DNA of the CDR3: TGTGCCAGCAGTTACTCGATCCGTGTCTCTGAAGCTTTCTTT. V usage is TRBV6-5 and J usage is TRBJ1-1; D is undetermined. V was cut by 0 bases and J by 6 bases, with 11 bases left in between. The V gene's germline CDR1 is MNHEY and CDR2 SVGAGI. This CDR3 is 14 amino acids long.

This clonotype has more than one count but fewer than ten. The CDR3 sequence: CATSREQYSGNTIYF. The CDR3 nucleotides are TGTGCCACCAGCAGAGAGCAGTACTCTGGAAACACCATATATTTT. V usage is TRBV15 and J usage is TRBJ1-3; D ambiguous. V lost 0 bases, J lost 0 bases, and 6 bases lay in between. There are 15 residues in the CDR3. Per germline, CDR1 LNHNV and CDR2 YYDKDF (reference sequence).

The chain links TRBV2 to TRBJ1-1; D ambiguous. Deletions cut 6 bases from V and 5 bases from J, with 10 bases between. CDR3 length equals 12 residues. Germline values: CDR1 SNHLY, CDR2 FYNNEI. The CDR3 spells CASSQPFTEAFF. The DNA of the CDR3 is TGTGCCAGCAGCCAACCTTTTACTGAAGCTTTCTTT.

As for this clonotype: This CDR3 is missing its conserved last phenylalanine or tryptophan, likely due to a read error. The CDR3 spells CASTLGTEAFL. CDR3 coding DNA: TGTGCCAGTACCCTCGGCACTGAAGCTTTCCTT. The chain links TRBV19 to TRBJ1-1; D remains ambiguous. CDR3 length: 11 amino acids. The germline V gene has CDR1 LNHDA and CDR2 SQIVND (reference sequence). Trimming took off 7 bases at V and 4 bases at J, with 7 bases between the two ends.

The J gene is TRBJ2-5, the V gene TRBV24-1, with unresolved D. The length of the CDR3 is 15 residues. The V end was cut by 4 bases, the J end by 6 bases, with 17 bases between. The germline gives CDR1 KGHDR, CDR2 SFDVKD. CDR3 protein: CATSDSKGRTQTQYF. The CDR3 nucleotides read TGTGCCACCAGTGACTCCAAGGGCAGGACCCAGACCCAGTACTTC.